The 27 T cell receptor beta chains reported below all come from one sample, sequenced in a study of early T cells in non-severe SARS-CoV-2 infection. TCRdb itself ran the 5' RACE reads through MiXCR, one entry per CDR3 protein. The sample shows 25,000 to 30,000 distinct CDR3 sequences, approximately 5.4% of them seen only once. The sequenced sample was whole blood. Receptor source: an adult who was a healthcare worker with PCR-confirmed SARS-CoV-2 infection or an uninfected control (not recorded which).

In its sample, this clonotype was seen many times. The chain joins TRBV28 to TRBJ1-1; a possible D gene is TRBD1 (5 bases). The V gene's germline CDR1 is MDHEN and CDR2 SYDVKM. Trimming removed 6 bases at V and 1 base at J, with 15 bases between. The CDR3 extends over 15 amino acids. This CDR3 reads CASSKRHGGNTEAFF. The CDR3 nucleotides read TGTGCCAGCAGCAAACGGCACGGGGGGAACACTGAAGCTTTCTTT.

There are many counts of this clonotype. This chain connects TRBV6-6 to TRBJ2-2; 7 bases are shared with TRBD2. The CDR3 contains 14 residues. Looked up from germline, CDR1 is MNHNY and CDR2 is SVGAGI (reference sequence). V lost 2 bases, J lost 5 bases, and 2 bases stayed unmatched. CDR3 in DNA: TGTGCCAGCAGTTACCCCGGGGGGACCGGGGAGCTGTTTTTT. Translation: CASSYPGGTGELFF.

This clonotype was observed at least ten times. The chain couples TRBV19 to TRBJ2-7; maybe TRBD1 (6 bases). This CDR3 comprises 16 residues. The V gene's germline CDR1 is LNHDA and CDR2 SQIVND (reference sequence). The ends were cut back, 5 bases at V and 0 bases at J, with 17 bases in the middle. CDR3 protein: CASSGAGTSSSYEQYF. CDR3 DNA: TGTGCCAGTAGTGGGGCCGGGACAAGTAGCTCCTACGAGCAGTACTTC.

The V gene is TRBV6-1, the J gene TRBJ2-1; TRBD2 aligns across 7 bases. The CDR3 has 14 residues. Germline CDR1 and CDR2: MNHNS and SASEGT. V gave up 6 bases and J gave up 5 bases; unmatched junction bases: 7. In nucleotides, the CDR3 is TGTGCCAGCAGCTCGGGGGGTACTCACAATGAGCAGTTCTTC. It yields the protein CASSSGGTHNEQFF.

The CDR3 spells CASRPGLAGGEQYF. CDR3 DNA sequence: TGTGCCAGCAGACCCGGACTAGCGGGAGGCGAGCAGTACTTC. V usage is TRBV6-5 and J usage is TRBJ2-7, with 14 bases lining up with TRBD2. The CDR3 is 14 amino acids. The ends lost 6 bases at V and 6 bases at J; junction bases unmatched: 4. Germline CDR1 MNHEY, CDR2 SVGAGI.

Turning to this clonotype: A much larger clone sits a single nucleotide away, making a read error possible. This rearrangement joins TRBV20-1 to TRBJ2-3, with D possibly matching TRBD2 (6 bases). V gave up 3 bases and J gave up 2 bases, with 12 bases separating them. Germline V gene data show CDR1 as DFQATT and CDR2 as SNEGSKA (reference sequence). The CDR3 contains 14 residues. CDR3 amino acids: CSASWASDTDTQYF. The CDR3, as DNA: TGCAGTGCTAGTTGGGCTAGCGACACAGATACGCAGTATTTT.

This clonotype is medium-sized (0.01 to 0.1%) within its sample. This chain links TRBV5-1 with TRBJ1-2; tentative D call: TRBD1 (5 bases). The CDR3 consists of 16 residues. The germline gives CDR1 SGHRS, CDR2 YFSETQ. V was cut by 1 base and J by 2 bases, with 15 bases left in between. The DNA for the CDR3 is TGCGCCAGCAGCTTGATAAGCGGGACGGAAAACTATGGCTACACCTTC. It translates to CASSLISGTENYGYTF.

This clonotype was picked up many times. The chain has TRBV10-2 and TRBJ1-1; D unclear. Trimming cost V 2 bases and J 0 bases, with 4 bases left between them. Germline V gene lookup returns CDR1 WSHSY and CDR2 SAAADI. This CDR3 region has 13 residues. The CDR3 protein is CASSEIMNTEAFF. Written as DNA, the CDR3 is TGCGCCAGCAGTGAGATTATGAACACTGAAGCTTTCTTT.

Many counts were recorded for this clonotype. This rearrangement joins TRBV7-2 to TRBJ1-2; tentatively, D is TRBD1 (6 bases). Germline values: CDR1 SGHTA, CDR2 FQGNSA. V was clipped by 3 bases and J by 8 bases, with 10 bases between them. The CDR3 totals 12 residues. The CDR3 is CASSFRTDGYTF. The DNA of the CDR3 is TGTGCCAGCAGCTTCCGGACAGACGGCTACACCTTC.

This clonotype occurred a few times. J is TRBJ2-5 and V is TRBV2; D remains unclear. The CDR3 is 12 amino acids. Germline loops: CDR1 SNHLY, CDR2 FYNNEI. The CDR3 DNA is TGTGCTAATTCCGAACTCCGGGAGACCCAGTACTTC. The encoded protein is CANSELRETQYF.

This clonotype is medium-sized. This chain uses TRBV27 with TRBJ1-1; D is undetermined. This CDR3 has 12 amino acids. Germline-derived CDR1 and CDR2 are MNHEY and SMNVEV (reference sequence). V was pared by 7 bases and J by 8 bases, with 14 bases between. CDR3 residues: CASKGDGYEAFF. The CDR3 bases are TGTGCCAGCAAAGGTGATGGCTACGAAGCTTTCTTT.

There are many counts of this clonotype. The V gene is TRBV7-8, the J gene TRBJ1-1, with 7 bases lining up with TRBD1. V lost 4 bases to trimming and J lost 2 bases; unmatched junction nucleotides: 7. CDR1 is SGHVS and CDR2 is FQNEAQ in the germline V gene. The CDR3 sequence is 15 residues long. The CDR3 nucleotides read TGTGCCAGCAGCTACTTGGGACAGACCAACACTGAAGCTTTCTTT. Amino acid sequence: CASSYLGQTNTEAFF. The variable domain in full, with the rest retrieved from reference TRBV7-8 and TRBJ1-1, is GAGVSQSPRYKVAKRGQDVALRCDPISGHVSLFWYQQALGQGPEFLTYFQNEAQLDKSGLPSDRFFAERPEGSVSTLKIQRTQQEDSAVYLCASSYLGQTNTEAFFGQGTRLTVV.

The chain has TRBV27 and TRBJ2-3, with 7 bases matching TRBD1. The CDR3 runs 14 residues. After removal of 7 bases from V and 0 bases from J, the junction contained 4 bases not matched to a gene. Germline CDR1 MNHEY, CDR2 SMNVEV (reference sequence). The CDR3 region is CASTRGQSTDTQYF. The CDR3 DNA follows: TGTGCCAGCACACGGGGACAGAGCACAGATACGCAGTATTTT.

This clonotype was seen ten or more times. The gene calls are TRBV4-3 and TRBJ2-7, with D tentatively TRBD1 (6 bases). Germline CDR1 is LGHNA and CDR2 is YSLEER. The ends were cut back, 1 base at V and 3 bases at J, with 13 bases in the middle. This CDR3 comprises 15 residues. The CDR3 DNA reads TGCGCCAGCAGCCAAGTTACAGGGCCCTTCTACGAGCAGTACTTC. Its protein product is CASSQVTGPFYEQYF.

This clonotype has a handful of counts. The chain is built from TRBV29-1 and TRBJ2-5, with 7 bases lining up with TRBD2. The V gene's germline CDR1 is SQVTM and CDR2 ANQGSEA. Losses at the gene ends were 7 bases for V and 0 bases for J; bases not matched to a gene: 11. The CDR3 spans 15 residues. The CDR3 protein is CSAPLGGGNQETQYF. The DNA of the CDR3 is TGCAGCGCCCCCCTTGGGGGAGGGAACCAAGAGACCCAGTACTTC. Drawing the rest from reference TRBV29-1 and TRBJ2-5, the complete variable domain is SAVISQKPSRDICQRGTSLTIQCQVDSQVTMMFWYRQQPGQSLTLIATANQGSEATYESGFVIDKFPISRPNLTFSTLTVSNMSPEDSSIYLCSAPLGGGNQETQYFGPGTRLLVL.

This clonotype was seen at least ten times. This chain joins TRBV25-1 and TRBJ1-6, with D perhaps TRBD1 (6 bases). V was shortened by 2 bases and J by 9 bases, with 11 bases between the two germline ends. This CDR3 spans 14 amino acids. From germline, CDR1 is MGHDK and CDR2 SYGVNS. In DNA, the CDR3 is TGTGCCAGCAGTGAAGTGACAGGTTTTTCACCCCTCCACTTT. Its protein is CASSEVTGFSPLHF.

This clonotype has ten or more counts. The rearrangement joins TRBV5-4 to TRBJ1-5; D call uncertain. Looked up from germline, CDR1 is SGHNT and CDR2 is YYREEE (reference sequence). V lost 3 bases and J 1 base, leaving 8 bases between the germline ends. The CDR3 sequence is 14 residues long. The CDR3 sequence is CASSYRRSNQPQHF. The CDR3 DNA sequence: TGTGCCAGCAGCTACAGAAGAAGCAATCAGCCCCAGCATTTT. Complete variable domain (other parts from reference TRBV5-4 and TRBJ1-5): ETGVTQSPTHLIKTRGQQVTLRCSSQSGHNTVSWYQQALGQGPQFIFQYYREEENGRGNFPPRFSGLQFPNYSSELNVNALELDDSALYLCASSYRRSNQPQHFGDGTRLSIL.

The sample holds many counts of this clonotype. The CDR3 DNA sequence: TGTGCCAGCAAGATAACCGGGACAGAAGCATACGAGCAGTACTTC. Its protein is CASKITGTEAYEQYF. The chain links TRBV6-1 to TRBJ2-7; 7 bases fit TRBD1. Germline loops: CDR1 MNHNS, CDR2 SASEGT. V lost 7 bases, J lost 4 bases, and 13 bases stayed unmatched. The CDR3 totals 15 residues.

This clonotype was counted only a few times. This chain uses TRBV4-3 with TRBJ2-3; TRBD2 agrees at 7 bases. The CDR3 runs to 19 residues. In germline, CDR1 is LGHNA, CDR2 YSLEER. Unmatched junction bases numbered 16, after V lost 4 bases and J lost 0 bases. The CDR3 bases are TGCGCCAGCAGCCGTAAACAGCGGGGATTTACTTTTAGCACAGATACGCAGTATTTT. This encodes CASSRKQRGFTFSTDTQYF.

This clonotype has at least ten counts. V and J are TRBV29-1 and TRBJ2-1; 7 positions agree with TRBD2. The J segment lost 2 bases and the V segment lost 4 bases, leaving 5 bases of the junction unmatched. The CDR3 runs 14 residues. The germline V gene encodes CDR1 SQVTM and CDR2 ANQGSEA. CDR3 protein: CSVGGRGPYNEQFF. Written as DNA, the CDR3 is TGCAGCGTTGGGGGGAGGGGCCCCTACAATGAGCAGTTCTTC.

This clonotype was counted only a few times. The gene calls are TRBV27 and TRBJ2-1; perhaps D is TRBD1 or TRBD2 (5 bases each). This CDR3 contains 12 residues. V was shortened by 8 bases and J by 9 bases, with 14 bases between the two germline ends. The germline V gene encodes CDR1 MNHEY and CDR2 SMNVEV (reference sequence). The DNA of the CDR3 is TGTGCCAGCCGCCGGGACCTGCGTGAGCAGTTCTTC. This gives the protein CASRRDLREQFF.

J is TRBJ2-4 and V is TRBV20-1; no clear D gene. The V end lost 5 bases, the J end lost 1 base, and 15 bases lay between the germline ends. The germline V gene encodes CDR1 DFQATT and CDR2 SNEGSKA (reference sequence). The CDR3 length is 15 residues. The CDR3 coding sequence is TGCAGTGCTGTAAACTGGGCCCTGGCCAAAAACATTCAGTACTTC. This sequence encodes CSAVNWALAKNIQYF.

The table lists this clonotype with a few counts. The CDR3 reads CASSLGVDTGELFF. CDR3 coding DNA: TGTGCCAGCAGCCTTGGGGTAGACACCGGGGAGCTGTTTTTT. This chain uses TRBV12-3 or TRBV12-4 with TRBJ2-2; the D is unclear. Trimming pared 6 bases from V and 3 bases from J, leaving 11 bases between. The CDR3 has 14 residues.

This clonotype has a count of ten or more. V gene TRBV27 combines with J gene TRBJ2-3; D possibly matches TRBD1 or TRBD2 (5 bases each). The CDR3 runs 13 residues. Germline lookup yields CDR1 MNHEY and CDR2 SMNVEV (reference sequence). Trimming took 4 bases from V and 5 from J, leaving 10 bases between them. This CDR3 reads CASSYKGRDTQYF. The DNA of the CDR3 is TGTGCCAGCAGTTACAAGGGGAGAGATACGCAGTATTTT.

The chain is built from TRBV5-6 and TRBJ2-1; D is unresolved. CDR1 is SGHDT and CDR2 is YYEEEE in the germline V gene. CDR3 length: 15 amino acids. The V end lost 2 bases, the J end lost 4 bases, and 13 bases lay between the germline ends. The CDR3: CASSFSRAGYNEQFF. The CDR3 nucleotides read TGTGCCAGCAGCTTTTCGCGAGCTGGGTACAATGAGCAGTTCTTC.

This clonotype showed up many times. This chain uses TRBV6-5 with TRBJ2-6; either TRBD1 or TRBD2 may supply D (5 bases each). Per the germline V gene, CDR1 is MNHEY and CDR2 is SVGAGI. The CDR3 consists of 16 residues. V was shortened by 5 bases and J by 4 bases, with 15 bases between the two germline ends. This CDR3 is CASSQLWDVGANVLTF. The CDR3 DNA follows: TGTGCCAGCAGTCAGCTCTGGGACGTCGGGGCCAACGTCCTGACTTTC.

This clonotype was picked up many times. The V and J genes are TRBV3-1 and TRBJ1-2; no clear D. Germline loops: CDR1 LGHDT, CDR2 YNNKEL (reference sequence). The V and J ends lost 4 bases and 3 bases respectively, with 9 bases between them. The length of the CDR3 is 13 residues. As DNA, the CDR3 is TGTGCCAGCAGCCGAAGGCAGTACTATGGCTACACCTTC. This sequence encodes CASSRRQYYGYTF.